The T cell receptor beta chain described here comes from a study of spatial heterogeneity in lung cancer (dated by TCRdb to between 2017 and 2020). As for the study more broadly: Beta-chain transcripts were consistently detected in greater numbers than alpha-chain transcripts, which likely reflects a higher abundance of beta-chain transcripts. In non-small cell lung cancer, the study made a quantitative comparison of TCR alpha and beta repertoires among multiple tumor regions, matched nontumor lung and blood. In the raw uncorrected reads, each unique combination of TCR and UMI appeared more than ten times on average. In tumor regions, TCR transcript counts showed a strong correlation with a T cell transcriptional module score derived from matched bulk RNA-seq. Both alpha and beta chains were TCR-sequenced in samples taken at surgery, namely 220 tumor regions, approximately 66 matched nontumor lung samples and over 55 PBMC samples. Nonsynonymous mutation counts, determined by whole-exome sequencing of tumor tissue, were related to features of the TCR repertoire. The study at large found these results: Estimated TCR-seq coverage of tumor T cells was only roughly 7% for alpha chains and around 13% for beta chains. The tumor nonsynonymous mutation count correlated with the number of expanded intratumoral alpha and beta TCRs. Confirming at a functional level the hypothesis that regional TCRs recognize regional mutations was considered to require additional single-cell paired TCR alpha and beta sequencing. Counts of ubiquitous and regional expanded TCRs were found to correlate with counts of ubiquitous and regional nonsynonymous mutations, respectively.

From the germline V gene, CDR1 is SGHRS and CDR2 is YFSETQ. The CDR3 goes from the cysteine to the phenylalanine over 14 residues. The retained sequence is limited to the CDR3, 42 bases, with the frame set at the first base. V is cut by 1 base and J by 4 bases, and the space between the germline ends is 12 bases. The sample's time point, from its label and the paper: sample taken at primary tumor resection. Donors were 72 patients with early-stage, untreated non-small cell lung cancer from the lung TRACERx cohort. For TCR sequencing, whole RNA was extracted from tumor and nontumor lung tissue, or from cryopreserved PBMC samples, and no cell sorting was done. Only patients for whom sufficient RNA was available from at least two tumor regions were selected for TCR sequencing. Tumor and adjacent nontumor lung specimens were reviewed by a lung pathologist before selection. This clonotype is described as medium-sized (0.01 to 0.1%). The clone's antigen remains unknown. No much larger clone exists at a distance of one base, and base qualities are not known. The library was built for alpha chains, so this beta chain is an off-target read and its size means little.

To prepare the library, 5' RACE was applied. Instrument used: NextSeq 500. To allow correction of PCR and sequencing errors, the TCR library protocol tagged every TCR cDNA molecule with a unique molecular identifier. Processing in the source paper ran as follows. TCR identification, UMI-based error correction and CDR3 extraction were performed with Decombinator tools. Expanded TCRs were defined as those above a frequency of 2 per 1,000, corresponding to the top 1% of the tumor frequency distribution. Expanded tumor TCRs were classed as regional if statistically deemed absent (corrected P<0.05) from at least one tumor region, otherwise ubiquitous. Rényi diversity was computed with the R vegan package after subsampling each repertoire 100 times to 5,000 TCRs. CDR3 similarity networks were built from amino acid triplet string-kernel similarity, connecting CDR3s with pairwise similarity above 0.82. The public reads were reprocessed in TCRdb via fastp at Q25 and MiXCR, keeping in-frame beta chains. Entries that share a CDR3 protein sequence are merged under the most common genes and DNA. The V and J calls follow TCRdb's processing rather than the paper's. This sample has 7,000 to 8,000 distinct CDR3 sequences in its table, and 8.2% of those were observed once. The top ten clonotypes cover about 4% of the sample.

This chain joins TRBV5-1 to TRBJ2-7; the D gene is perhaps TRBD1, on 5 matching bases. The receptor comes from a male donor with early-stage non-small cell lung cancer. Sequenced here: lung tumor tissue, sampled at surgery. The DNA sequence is TGCGCCAGCAGCTTGAGTCAGGGAAAATACGAGCAGTACTTC. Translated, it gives CASSLSQGKYEQYF.